This TCR beta chain emerged from a study of T cell responses to AZD1222 COVID-19 vaccine. The germline V gene encodes CDR1 GTSNPN and CDR2 SVGIG (reference sequence). This CDR3 region has 13 residues. Trimming removed 2 bases at V and 0 bases at J, with 5 bases between. To note about this clone: As yet, its antigen is unknown.

Clones were read by immunoSEQ multiplex PCR, and TCRdb kept only the in-frame ones, dropping some. The repertoire holds about 56,000 clones, with approximately 80% as singletons. Findings and limits, study-wide: Mapped onto spike, vaccine-associated CD4 TCRs spanned it and were dominant at 160-218 and 743-854. Two AZD1222 doses significantly raised spike-specific TCR breadth and depth over controls. Donors skewed white British and female; clonal diversity was possibly underestimated.

The chain combines TRBV30 with TRBJ1-5; D gene uncertain. The TCR sequence derives from an adult who received the AZD1222 COVID-19 vaccine. Sequenced material: peripheral blood, taken 28 days after the second AZD1222 dose. Here the CDR3 DNA reads TGTGCCTGGAGTCAAAGTAGCAATCAGCCCCAGCATTTT. It codes for CAWSQSSNQPQHF.